Relative to its sample, the clone carrying this T cell receptor (beta chain) is medium-sized. Alpha and beta constant-region primers primed reverse transcription of 400 to 500 ng RNA. Using multiplexing indices, alpha and beta chain libraries were generated apart by chain-specific third strand synthesis. One primer pair amplified all rearrangements per chain; each cDNA got molecular barcodes. TCRdb re-derived calls from the 5' RACE reads in MiXCR, one entry per CDR3 protein. Of about 3,800 distinct CDR3 sequences in the sample, less than 8.5% were seen once. The sample originates from a study of HIV-infected patients and healthy controls. Follow-up blood was drawn about 14 weeks, roughly three months, after antiretroviral therapy began. Whole blood was used without fractionation, so all unsorted peripheral T cells were included. V shed 2 bases and J shed 2 bases, with 9 bases lying between them. There are 15 residues in the CDR3. Germline assignment: CDR1 SNHLY and CDR2 FYNNEI.

The sequences come from blood, collected during antiretroviral therapy. The V call is TRBV2, the J call TRBJ2-2; D ambiguous. The clonotype comes from an adult with HIV infection. The CDR3 DNA reads TGTGCCAGCAGTGAACTCACGGATAACACCGGGGAGCTGTTTTTT. Its translation is CASSELTDNTGELFF. Filled out from reference TRBV2 and TRBJ2-2, the complete variable domain reads EPEVTQTPSHQVTQMGQEVILRCVPISNHLYFYWYRQILGQKVEFLVSFYNNEISEKSEIFDDQFSVERPDGSNFTLKIRSTKLEDSAMYFCASSELTDNTGELFFGEGSRLTVL.